This T cell receptor beta chain comes out of a study of T cell repertoires in cytomegalovirus infection. Findings and caveats of the study: CMV carriers with the relevant HLA were identified by cumulative public TCR beta family frequency.

This CDR3 comprises 15 residues. The trim removed 0 bases at V and 8 bases at J, leaving 10 bases unmatched. Germline lookup yields CDR1 SGHNT and CDR2 YYREEE (reference sequence). TCRdb independently ran MiXCR on the reads; one entry per CDR3 protein. The table lists just under 300,000 distinct CDR3 sequences, roughly a tenth of them singletons. A few counts support this clonotype. The antigen remains unidentified. The chain combines TRBV5-4 with TRBJ1-2; TRBD1 matches at 7 bases. The sequenced sample was PBMCs. The sequence was obtained from a human donor in good health (CMV status not recorded). Some clones in this sample may be carry-over from other donors' samples. For the CDR3, the DNA is TGTGCCAGCAGCTTGGGCGGGACAGTCAGTCAAGGCTACACCTTC. Protein sequence: CASSLGGTVSQGYTF.